The 14 T cell receptor beta chains below come from one sample, sequenced in a study of T cells in tuberculosis. Time point defined: new active TB diagnosis, blood taken before or within 7 days of starting treatment. TCRdb's table, derived via immunoSEQ multiplex PCR, lists solely in-frame clones and lacks some. The sample comprises some 40,000 clones, 94% of which are singletons, and about 4.5% rests with the top ten. Here the sequenced sample was PBMCs, taken at tuberculosis diagnosis. The receptors originated from an adult with tuberculosis.

The chain links TRBV6-5 to TRBJ2-2; D is perhaps TRBD2 (6 bases). Germline CDR1 and CDR2: MNHEY and SVGAGI. This CDR3 region has 15 residues. The V and J ends lost 5 bases and 6 bases respectively, with 16 bases between them. The CDR3 nucleotides are TGTGCCAGCAGTCCCTACGGCGGGGCTCCCGGGGAGCTGTTTTTT. Its translation: CASSPYGGAPGELFF.

The chain employs TRBV4-1 and TRBJ1-6; D gene unclear. The CDR3 is 16 residues long. The germline V gene encodes CDR1 MGHRA and CDR2 YSYEKL. Trimming cost V 2 bases and J 7 bases, with 15 bases left between them. CDR3 nucleotide sequence: TGCGCCAGCAGCCAAAACGAGGCCAGACGAAATTCACCCCTCCACTTT. Protein product: CASSQNEARRNSPLHF.

The chain couples TRBV5-1 to TRBJ1-1; the D gene is possibly TRBD1 (5 bases). Germline loops: CDR1 SGHRS, CDR2 YFSETQ. The CDR3 totals 13 residues. V was pared by 3 bases and J by 4 bases, with 10 bases between. The CDR3 DNA reads TGCGCCAGCAGCTCGGGGGGTGGCACTGAAGCTTTCTTT. This gives the protein CASSSGGGTEAFF.

This sequence joins TRBV14 and TRBJ1-2; perhaps TRBD1 as D (5 bases). The CDR3 length is 14 residues. Germline assignment: CDR1 SGHDN and CDR2 FVKESK. Trimming took off 6 bases at V and 4 bases at J, with 15 bases between the two ends. The CDR3 region is CASSGQGLAYGYTF. The DNA of the CDR3 is TGTGCCAGCAGTGGTCAGGGACTCGCCTATGGCTACACCTTC.

This rearrangement joins TRBV7-2 to TRBJ1-2, with TRBD1 identical over 9 bases. The CDR3 loop spans 14 amino acids. The J segment lost 2 bases and the V segment lost 5 bases, leaving 3 bases of the junction unmatched. Germline assignment: CDR1 SGHTA and CDR2 FQGNSA. In DNA, the CDR3 is TGTGCCAGCAGCCCGGACAGGGGCAACTATGGCTACACCTTC. Translation gives CASSPDRGNYGYTF. Variable domain in full (rest from reference TRBV7-2 and TRBJ1-2): GAGVSQSPSNKVTEKGKDVELRCDPISGHTALYWYRQSLGQGLEFLIYFQGNSAPDKSGLPSDRFSAERTGGSVSTLTIQRTQQEDSAVYLCASSPDRGNYGYTFGSGTRLTVV.

This rearrangement joins TRBV30 to TRBJ2-3, with TRBD1 matching over 7 bases. CDR3 length: 13 amino acids. CDR1 is GTSNPN and CDR2 is SVGIG in the germline V gene (reference sequence). CDR3 sequence: CVGQGGGTDTQYF. CDR3 bases: TGTGTGGGGCAAGGGGGCGGCACAGATACGCAGTATTTT.

This chain joins TRBV19 and TRBJ1-1, with D possibly being TRBD1 (5 bases). The CDR3 sequence is 13 residues long. Germline-derived CDR1 and CDR2 are LNHDA and SQIVND (reference sequence). V was shortened by 9 bases and J by 4 bases, with 15 bases between the two germline ends. The CDR3 coding sequence is TGTGCCAGCGGGTCAGGGTGGGGCACTGAAGCTTTCTTT. This translates into CASGSGWGTEAFF.

With respect to this clone: This CDR3 is also generated by other DNA sequences in the sample. J is TRBJ2-5 and V is TRBV7-2, with D perhaps TRBD1 (5 bases). This CDR3 has 14 residues. Germline V gene lookup returns CDR1 SGHTA and CDR2 FQGNSA. Trimming left V 2 bases short and J 1 base short, with 8 bases between. The CDR3 spells CASSLSRGQETQYF. Here the CDR3 DNA reads TGTGCCAGCAGCTTATCTAGGGGCCAAGAGACCCAGTACTTC.

The V gene is TRBV7-6, the J gene TRBJ2-7; no clear D. This CDR3 contains 14 residues. Trimming took 1 base from V and 2 from J, leaving 9 bases between them. Per the germline V gene, CDR1 is SGHVS and CDR2 is FNYEAQ. For the CDR3, the DNA is TGTGCCAGCAGCTTAGATTCGGTTGCCTACGAGCAGTACTTC. As protein: CASSLDSVAYEQYF.

The chain has TRBV6-1 and TRBJ1-2; no firm D call. The CDR3 runs 8 residues. Germline V gene sequence: CDR1 MNHNS, CDR2 SASEGT. V was trimmed by 9 bases and J by 9 bases, leaving 5 bases between them. CDR3 DNA sequence: TGTGCCAGGAGGCGCTACACCTTC. This sequence encodes CARRRYTF.

The chain couples TRBV11-2 to TRBJ2-3; possible D gene TRBD2, 5 bases. The CDR3 extends over 16 amino acids. The V end was cut by 5 bases, the J end by 2 bases, with 17 bases between. Germline-derived CDR1 and CDR2 are SGHAT and FQNNGV. The CDR3 region is CASSKNRGTLTDTQYF. In nucleotides, the CDR3 is TGTGCCAGCAGCAAAAATCGGGGTACCCTCACAGATACGCAGTATTTT.

The table lists this clone with a count of one. This chain uses TRBV6-1 with TRBJ1-5; no clear D gene. Trimming removed 7 bases at V and 2 bases at J, with 9 bases between. The CDR3 extends over 13 amino acids. Germline V CDR1 and CDR2: MNHNS, SASEGT. As DNA, the CDR3 is TGTGCCAGCAAAATAGCCGGCAATCAGCCCCAGCATTTT. Amino acid sequence: CASKIAGNQPQHF.

The chain combines TRBV9 with TRBJ1-1, with D hard to call. CDR3 length: 15 residues. V lost 0 bases and J lost 8, with 17 bases in between. Per germline, CDR1 SGDLS and CDR2 YYNGEE. CDR3 nucleotide sequence: TGTGCCAGCAGCGTAGGGTCCCAGGTTTTCCAAGAAGCTTTCTTT. Amino acids: CASSVGSQVFQEAFF.

The V and J genes are TRBV2 and TRBJ1-1; D might be TRBD1 (5 bases). CDR3 length equals 13 residues. V shed 7 bases and J shed 0 bases, with 9 bases lying between them. CDR1 SNHLY and CDR2 FYNNEI come from the germline V gene. CDR3 DNA sequence: TGTGCCAGCAAGGAGGGGTTGAACACTGAAGCTTTCTTT. Protein: CASKEGLNTEAFF. The whole variable domain, filled in from reference TRBV2 and TRBJ1-1, reads EPEVTQTPSHQVTQMGQEVILRCVPISNHLYFYWYRQILGQKVEFLVSFYNNEISEKSEIFDDQFSVERPDGSNFTLKIRSTKLEDSAMYFCASKEGLNTEAFFGQGTRLTVV.